This T cell receptor (beta chain) was documented in a study of T cells in Graves' hyperthyroidism and ophthalmopathy. Stable Graves' hyperthyroidism denoted no ophthalmopathy progression over 18 months. This clonotype was counted between two and nine times. This CDR3 has 17 residues. Germline-derived CDR1 and CDR2 are SGHTA and FQGNSA. The ends lost 2 bases at V and 3 bases at J; junction bases unmatched: 8. Amplification targeted TCR beta CDR3 regions from RNA transcripts. The TCR CDR3 was amplified in a first-round RT-PCR using the HTBI primer set. One entry per CDR3 protein, called by TCRdb with MiXCR from the multiplex PCR reads. The sample has about 350,000 distinct CDR3 sequences, 14% seen once.

V and J are TRBV7-2 and TRBJ2-1; 9 bases are a match to TRBD1. This TCR came from a woman in her 30s with Graves' hyperthyroidism. Source material: blood. The CDR3 sequence: CASSLRPNRGLYNEQFF. CDR3 coding DNA: TGTGCCAGCAGCTTAAGGCCTAACAGGGGGCTCTACAATGAGCAGTTCTTC.